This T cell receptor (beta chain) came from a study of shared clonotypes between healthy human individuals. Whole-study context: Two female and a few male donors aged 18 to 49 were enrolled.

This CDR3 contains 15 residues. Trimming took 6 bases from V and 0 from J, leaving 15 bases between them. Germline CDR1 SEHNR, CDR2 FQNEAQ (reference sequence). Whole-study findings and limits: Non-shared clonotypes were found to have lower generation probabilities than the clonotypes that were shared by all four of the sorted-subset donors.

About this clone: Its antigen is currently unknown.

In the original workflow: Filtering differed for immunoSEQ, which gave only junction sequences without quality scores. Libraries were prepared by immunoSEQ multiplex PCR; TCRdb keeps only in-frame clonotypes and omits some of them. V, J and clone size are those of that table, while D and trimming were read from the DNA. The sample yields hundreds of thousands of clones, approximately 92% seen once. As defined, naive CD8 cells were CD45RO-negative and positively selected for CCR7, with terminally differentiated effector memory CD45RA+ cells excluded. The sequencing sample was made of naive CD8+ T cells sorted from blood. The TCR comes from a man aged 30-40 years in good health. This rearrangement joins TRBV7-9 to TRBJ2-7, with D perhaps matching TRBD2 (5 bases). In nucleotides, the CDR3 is TGTGCCAGCAGTAATATGCCGGGAAGCTCCTACGAGCAGTACTTC. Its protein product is CASSNMPGSSYEQYF.